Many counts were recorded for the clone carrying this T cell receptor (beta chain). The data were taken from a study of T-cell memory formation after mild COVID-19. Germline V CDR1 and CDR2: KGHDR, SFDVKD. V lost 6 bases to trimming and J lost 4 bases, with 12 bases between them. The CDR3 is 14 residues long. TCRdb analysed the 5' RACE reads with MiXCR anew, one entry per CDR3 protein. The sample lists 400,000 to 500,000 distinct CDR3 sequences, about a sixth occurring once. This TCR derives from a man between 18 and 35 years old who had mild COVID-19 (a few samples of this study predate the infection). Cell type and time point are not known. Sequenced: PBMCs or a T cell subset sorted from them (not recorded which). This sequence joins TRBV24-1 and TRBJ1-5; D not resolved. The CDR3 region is CATSHRLGNQPQHF. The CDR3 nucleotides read TGTGCCACCAGTCATCGCCTGGGTAATCAGCCCCAGCATTTT.